Shown below are 15 T cell receptor beta chains from a single sample sequenced in a study of T cell responses to AZD1222 COVID-19 vaccine. Method: immunoSEQ multiplex PCR; TCRdb's copy keeps in-frame clones and lacks some. The table has about 130,000 clones, roughly 90% seen once. The specimen was peripheral blood, collected on day 0 of AZD1222 vaccination. All receptors come from an adult in good health.

This clone appeared a single time. The V gene is TRBV18, the J gene TRBJ1-1; weak D call: TRBD1 (5 bases). The V end was cut by 4 bases, the J end by 12 bases, with 15 bases between. The CDR3 is made up of 12 amino acids. Germline V gives CDR1 KGHSH, CDR2 LQKENI. CDR3 sequence: CASSLIVGEPFF. For the CDR3, the DNA is TGTGCCAGCTCACTCATCGTAGGGGAACCTTTCTTT.

J is TRBJ2-7 and V is TRBV9; D is possibly TRBD2 (7 bases). CDR1 and CDR2 (germline): SGDLS, YYNGEE. Trimming cost V 0 bases and J 3 bases, with 10 bases left between them. CDR3 size: 14 residues. The CDR3, as DNA: TGTGCCAGCAGCGTAGAGGGGGGGTTCTACGAGCAGTACTTC. It is translated as CASSVEGGFYEQYF.

The rearrangement uses TRBV10-2 and TRBJ2-3; unclear D gene. CDR1 WSHSY and CDR2 SAAADI come from the germline V gene. CDR3 length equals 13 residues. The V end was cut by 5 bases, the J end by 5 bases, with 11 bases between. The CDR3 spells CASSHGVGDTQYF. The CDR3 DNA follows: TGCGCCAGCAGTCACGGAGTGGGAGATACGCAGTATTTT.

The V and J genes are TRBV6-5 and TRBJ2-5, with 7 positions matching TRBD1. There are 13 residues in the CDR3. The J segment lost 5 bases and the V segment lost 8 bases, leaving 8 bases of the junction unmatched. The germline CDR1 and CDR2 sequences are MNHEY and SVGAGI. CDR3 nucleotides: TGTGCCAGCCGCAGACAGGGTGGGGAGACCCAGTACTTC. Translated, it gives CASRRQGGETQYF.

The CDR3 sequence: CASSVGGDPRGEGYTF. CDR3 sequence (DNA): TGTGCCAGCAGCGTAGGAGGAGACCCTCGGGGGGAGGGCTACACCTTC. The chain employs TRBV9 and TRBJ1-2; D is perhaps TRBD1 (5 bases). Per germline, CDR1 SGDLS and CDR2 YYNGEE. Trimming shortened V by 0 bases and J by 8 bases, and 20 bases separated the two germline ends. The CDR3 spans 16 residues.

This chain links TRBV9 with TRBJ2-3; D not certain. The ends were cut back, 3 bases at V and 3 bases at J, with 20 bases in the middle. The CDR3 sequence is 17 residues long. Germline lookup yields CDR1 SGDLS and CDR2 YYNGEE. CDR3 nucleotides: TGTGCCAGCAGCGGTTACTTAGACTCTTCCGGAACAGATACGCAGTATTTT. Protein product: CASSGYLDSSGTDTQYF.

The chain combines TRBV5-1 with TRBJ2-5; 8 nucleotides line up with TRBD1. The length of the CDR3 is 18 residues. V lost 4 bases and J lost 6; bases outside the gene matches: 20. CDR1 is SGHRS, CDR2 YFSETQ, per germline. CDR3 sequence reads: CASSHNGRGQGARKTQYF. Written as DNA, the CDR3 is TGCGCCAGCAGCCACAACGGCAGGGGGCAAGGGGCCCGAAAGACCCAGTACTTC.

The chain carries TRBV14 and TRBJ1-2; 7 bases agree with TRBD1. V lost 2 bases to trimming and J lost 1 base; unmatched junction nucleotides: 7. Germline assignment: CDR1 SGHDN and CDR2 FVKESK. The CDR3 length is 16 residues. CDR3 protein: CASSQRGGADNYGYTF. The CDR3 nucleotides are TGTGCCAGCAGCCAAAGAGGGGGCGCGGATAACTATGGCTACACCTTC.

The V and J genes are TRBV10-3 and TRBJ1-3, with D possibly being TRBD1 (6 bases). The CDR3 is 13 residues long. The germline V gene encodes CDR1 ENHRY and CDR2 SYGVKD. Trimming took off 11 bases at V and 1 base at J, with 12 bases between the two ends. Here the CDR3 reads CACGQPSGNTIYF. The CDR3 DNA reads TGTGCCTGCGGACAGCCGTCTGGAAACACCATATATTTT.

This chain uses TRBV5-4 with TRBJ2-1; 12 bases map to TRBD1. Per germline, CDR1 SGHNT and CDR2 YYREEE (reference sequence). V lost 4 bases, J lost 10 bases, and 9 bases stayed unmatched. The CDR3 length is 15 residues. CDR3 loop: CASSRPGTGGREQFF. The CDR3 nucleotides read TGTGCCAGCAGCCGACCCGGGACAGGGGGCCGGGAGCAGTTCTTC.

The gene calls are TRBV28 and TRBJ2-1, with 7 nucleotides matching TRBD1. Germline loops: CDR1 MDHEN, CDR2 SYDVKM. V shed 4 bases and J 10 bases; nucleotides not matched to a gene: 10. This CDR3 is 14 amino acids long. CDR3 in amino acids: CASSSEDRDSEQFF. The CDR3 DNA is TGTGCCAGCAGTTCGGAAGATCGGGACAGCGAGCAGTTCTTC.

The chain is built from TRBV29-1 and TRBJ1-1, with 9 nucleotides matching TRBD1. The CDR3 contains 11 residues. Trimming took 6 bases from V and 7 from J; bases not matched to a gene: 3. Germline V gene data show CDR1 as SQVTM and CDR2 as ANQGSEA. CDR3 nucleotide sequence: TGCAGCGTGGACAGGGGCGTTGAAGCTTTCTTT. It specifies CSVDRGVEAFF.

This chain joins TRBV23-1 and TRBJ1-1; D may be TRBD1 (5 bases). TRBV23-1 is recorded as an ORF, its role being uncertain. Trimming pared 4 bases from V and 11 bases from J, leaving 23 bases between. This CDR3 contains 15 residues. DNA of the CDR3: TGCGCCAGCAGTCGAAGAGACAGCCTTACACTGGGGGCTTTCTTT. It codes for CASSRRDSLTLGAFF.

This chain joins TRBV18 and TRBJ2-7; 15 positions match TRBD2. The CDR3 is made up of 16 amino acids. Trimming took 2 bases from V and 4 from J; bases not matched to a gene: 3. Germline V lookup: CDR1 KGHSH, CDR2 LQKENI. Here the CDR3 reads CASSPGLAGGTYEQYF. The CDR3, as DNA: TGTGCCAGCTCACCAGGACTAGCGGGAGGGACGTACGAGCAGTACTTC.

The rearrangement uses TRBV2 and TRBJ2-7, with 9 bases that match TRBD2. V shed 2 bases and J 4 bases; nucleotides not matched to a gene: 3. This CDR3 is built from 14 residues. Germline V gene lookup returns CDR1 SNHLY and CDR2 FYNNEI. The CDR3 DNA sequence: TGTGCCAGCAGTGAAAGGGGACTAGCATACGAGCAGTACTTC. It codes for CASSERGLAYEQYF. The full variable domain, in which reference TRBV2 and TRBJ2-7 provide the parts outside the CDR3, is EPEVTQTPSHQVTQMGQEVILRCVPISNHLYFYWYRQILGQKVEFLVSFYNNEISEKSEIFDDQFSVERPDGSNFTLKIRSTKLEDSAMYFCASSERGLAYEQYFGPGTRLTVT.